Sequencing of this TCR beta chain was carried out in a study of OX40 agonist ivuxolimab in advanced cancers. Trimming took 0 bases from V and 3 from J, leaving 15 bases between them. The germline gives CDR1 MNHEY, CDR2 SVGAGI. The CDR3 consists of 16 residues. The method was immunoSEQ multiplex PCR; TCRdb's version includes in-frame clones alone and lacks a portion of them. The top ten hold approximately 15% of the sample, which has roughly 11,000 clones, more than 60% seen once. This chain joins TRBV6-5 and TRBJ2-7; weak D call: TRBD2 (7 bases). The specimen was CD4+ or CD8+ T cells sorted from blood, collected in a trial of the OX40 agonist ivuxolimab. The sequence was collected from an adult with an advanced solid tumor such as melanoma, head and neck, liver or kidney cancer. The CDR3 bases are TGTGCCAGCAGTTACTCGGGACTAACAGGGTACTACGAGCAGTACTTC. Its translation: CASSYSGLTGYYEQYF.